The 19 T cell receptor beta chains presented below share a single source sample, sequenced in a study of identical twins. Using its own MiXCR run on the 5' RACE reads, TCRdb lists one record per CDR3 protein. The repertoire holds 250,000 or so distinct CDR3 sequences, with roughly 7% as singletons. The same data also went into a second study, on yellow fever vaccine responses in identical twins.

Sample: memory (CD45RO+) T cells sorted from blood. The receptors originated from a woman aged 18-30 years in good health.

This chain uses TRBV28 with TRBJ1-5; D is uncertain. Germline V gene data show CDR1 as MDHEN and CDR2 as SYDVKM. Trimming removed 5 bases at V and 1 base at J, with 9 bases between. The CDR3 runs 14 residues. CDR3 in amino acids: CASSRGGSNQPQHF. In DNA form, the CDR3 reads TGTGCCAGCAGTCGGGGTGGGAGCAATCAGCCCCAGCATTTT.

This clonotype has ten or more counts. The chain has TRBV5-1 and TRBJ2-3, with D possibly TRBD1 on 6 matching bases. The germline CDR1 and CDR2 sequences are SGHRS and YFSETQ. Trimming took 4 bases from V and 6 from J, leaving 21 bases between them. This CDR3 spans 16 amino acids. The DNA of the CDR3 is TGCGCCAGCAGCCTTGCAAAGATGAACAGGGCGGATACGCAGTATTTT. It is translated as CASSLAKMNRADTQYF.

The table lists this clonotype with many counts. V is TRBV6-1 and J is TRBJ2-1; 7 bases agree with TRBD2. This CDR3 comprises 15 residues. The trim removed 3 bases at V and 9 bases at J, leaving 11 bases unmatched. Germline loops: CDR1 MNHNS, CDR2 SASEGT. Written as DNA, the CDR3 is TGTGCCAGCAGTGACATTGCGGGAGTGTCGGGTGAGCAGTTCTTC. Its translation is CASSDIAGVSGEQFF.

Only a few counts were recorded for this clonotype. V and J are TRBV7-9 and TRBJ2-7; TRBD1 might be the D (5 bases). CDR1 SEHNR and CDR2 FQNEAQ come from the germline V gene (reference sequence). This CDR3 has 13 residues. Trimming took off 5 bases at V and 7 bases at J, with 15 bases between the two ends. Written as DNA, the CDR3 is TGTGCCAGCAGCCCGACAGACCTACCTGAGCAGTACTTC. Translated: CASSPTDLPEQYF.

This clonotype was seen more than once but under ten times. The chain links TRBV5-6 to TRBJ2-1; D remains unclear. Germline values: CDR1 SGHDT, CDR2 YYEEEE. The CDR3 sequence is 15 residues long. The V gene lost 4 bases and the J gene lost 1 base, with 12 bases spanning the gap. The CDR3 DNA reads as TGTGCCAGCAGCCTCCAGGCTGTTTCCTACAATGAGCAGTTCTTC. It translates to CASSLQAVSYNEQFF.

This clonotype was found a few times. The chain joins TRBV28 to TRBJ2-3, with no clear D. With 6 bases removed from V and 0 bases from J, the gap between germline ends came to 25 bases. Germline CDR1 is MDHEN and CDR2 is SYDVKM. CDR3 length: 19 residues. The CDR3 DNA follows: TGTGCCAGCAGCCCCCTTTTCTATGACGGACGTCGTAGCACAGATACGCAGTATTTT. The encoded protein is CASSPLFYDGRRSTDTQYF.

This clonotype was detected a few times. V usage is TRBV28 and J usage is TRBJ2-2; D is unclear. Trimming cost V 5 bases and J 6 bases, with 22 bases left between them. The CDR3 runs to 17 residues. From germline, CDR1 is MDHEN and CDR2 SYDVKM. CDR3 region: CASSPPGGSSGAGELFF. The CDR3, as DNA: TGTGCCAGCAGTCCCCCCGGTGGTAGCTCCGGCGCCGGGGAGCTGTTTTTT.

V usage is TRBV3-1 and J usage is TRBJ1-2; D is undetermined. The germline gives CDR1 LGHDT, CDR2 YNNKEL (reference sequence). The CDR3 totals 12 residues. V lost 6 bases and J lost 0, with 5 bases in between. CDR3 sequence reads: CASRGANYGYTF. In nucleotides, the CDR3 is TGTGCCAGCAGGGGAGCTAACTATGGCTACACCTTC.

This clonotype was picked up many times. The V and J genes are TRBV5-1 and TRBJ2-5, with no clear D. The CDR3 covers 13 residues. The germline V gene has CDR1 SGHRS and CDR2 YFSETQ. The V end lost 0 bases, the J end lost 1 base, and 4 bases lay between the germline ends. The CDR3 sequence: CASSLGLQETQYF. The CDR3, as DNA: TGCGCCAGCAGCTTGGGACTCCAAGAGACCCAGTACTTC.

This clonotype was recorded at least ten times. The chain is built from TRBV5-1 and TRBJ1-2; possibly TRBD1 for D (5 bases). V gave up 0 bases and J gave up 7 bases, with 19 bases separating them. This CDR3 comprises 16 residues. The germline V gene has CDR1 SGHRS and CDR2 YFSETQ. The CDR3 DNA is TGCGCCAGCAGCTTGGAGCGTAGCAGGCATGGGGGTGGCTACACCTTC. This gives the protein CASSLERSRHGGGYTF. The full variable domain, with the rest looked up from reference TRBV5-1 and TRBJ1-2, is KAGVTQTPRYLIKTRGQQVTLSCSPISGHRSVSWYQQTPGQGLQFLFEYFSETQRNKGNFPGRFSGRQFSNSRSEMNVSTLELGDSALYLCASSLERSRHGGGYTFGSGTRLTVV.

This clonotype appeared many times. This chain connects TRBV27 to TRBJ2-1; 10 positions agree with TRBD2. The V gene's germline CDR1 is MNHEY and CDR2 SMNVEV (reference sequence). The junction had 5 bases not matched to a gene; V was cut back by 0 bases and J by 0 bases. The CDR3 runs 18 residues. In DNA form, the CDR3 reads TGTGCCAGCAGTTTATCAGCGGGGGGGCCGTACTCCTACAATGAGCAGTTCTTC. Encoded protein: CASSLSAGGPYSYNEQFF.

The sample holds many counts of this clonotype. The chain uses TRBV6-5 and TRBJ2-4, with D tentatively TRBD1 (5 bases). The CDR3 extends over 17 amino acids. Trimming took 2 bases from V and 6 from J, leaving 20 bases between them. The germline V gene has CDR1 MNHEY and CDR2 SVGAGI. The CDR3 region has the DNA TGTGCCAGCAGTTACGGTGGGGCAGGGTCAGTCGGAAACATTCAGTACTTC. Encoded protein: CASSYGGAGSVGNIQYF.

The table lists this clonotype with a few counts. The chain uses TRBV5-1 and TRBJ2-2; D is unclear. V was pared by 1 base and J by 5 bases, with 6 bases between. This CDR3 spans 13 amino acids. Per the germline V gene, CDR1 is SGHRS and CDR2 is YFSETQ. The DNA of the CDR3 is TGCGCCAGCAGCTTGATCGAAACCGGGGAGCTGTTTTTT. Translation: CASSLIETGELFF.

In its sample, this clonotype was seen many times. V usage is TRBV7-9 and J usage is TRBJ2-1; maybe TRBD2 (5 bases). The length of the CDR3 is 13 residues. The V and J ends lost 5 bases and 7 bases respectively, with 12 bases between them. Germline CDR1 SEHNR, CDR2 FQNEAQ (reference sequence). The CDR3 DNA is TGTGCCAGCAGCACTGGGAGTTATAATGAGCAGTTCTTC. Protein sequence: CASSTGSYNEQFF.

The V gene is TRBV4-2, the J gene TRBJ1-1, with D hard to call. Germline values: CDR1 LGHNA, CDR2 YNFKEQ. The CDR3 is 14 amino acids. The V gene lost 0 bases and the J gene lost 0 bases, with 5 bases spanning the gap. CDR3 DNA: TGTGCCAGCAGCCAAGATGTACTGAACACTGAAGCTTTCTTT. Its protein product is CASSQDVLNTEAFF.

The chain combines TRBV2 with TRBJ2-2, with D unresolved. Germline V gives CDR1 SNHLY, CDR2 FYNNEI. This CDR3 has 12 residues. The V end was cut by 5 bases, the J end by 8 bases, with 9 bases between. The CDR3 sequence: CASSYHGGELFF. CDR3 nucleotides: TGTGCCAGCAGTTATCACGGGGGGGAGCTGTTTTTT.

This clonotype showed up many times. CDR3 nucleotides: TGCGCCAGCAGCCTAGGGGTGGGGCCCAGTAACTATGGCTACACCTTC. Its protein is CASSLGVGPSNYGYTF. The chain employs TRBV4-1 and TRBJ1-2; weak D call: TRBD1 (5 bases). The V gene's germline CDR1 is MGHRA and CDR2 YSYEKL. The CDR3 is 16 amino acids. Trimming took 4 bases from V and 1 from J, leaving 16 bases between them.

This clonotype was recorded many times. The genes are TRBV20-1 and TRBJ2-2; 9 nucleotides agree with TRBD2. CDR3 length: 14 amino acids. Germline CDR1 and CDR2: DFQATT and SNEGSKA (reference sequence). The V segment lost 6 bases and the J segment 1 base; nucleotides outside the gene matches: 3. The CDR3 region has the DNA TGCAGTGCGCCGACTAGCGGGAACACCGGGGAGCTGTTTTTT. It codes for CSAPTSGNTGELFF.

This clonotype was detected many times. J is TRBJ2-3 and V is TRBV7-9; 10 bases match TRBD1. The CDR3 spans 15 residues. V lost 10 bases to trimming and J lost 4 bases; unmatched junction nucleotides: 11. Per the germline V gene, CDR1 is SEHNR and CDR2 is FQNEAQ (reference sequence). Here the CDR3 reads CATVLGDRGADTQYF. CDR3 DNA sequence: TGTGCCACCGTCCTGGGGGACAGGGGCGCAGATACGCAGTATTTT.